The present T cell receptor beta chain was sequenced within a study of CD4+ T cells in melanoma. Data came from immunoSEQ multiplex PCR; TCRdb stores just in-frame clones and leaves some out. The sample lists about 4,500 clones, about three fifths occurring once. Remarks on this clone: Its antigen is not identified.

Broader study findings: A reported correlation linked neoantigen-specific CD4+ T cells to CD8+, macrophage and B cell function.

This clonotype originated in a human donor with melanoma. Sequencing input: cells from a culture (not recorded whether cultured in vitro).

The CDR3 nucleotides are TGTGCCACCCGGATGGCCGATGAGCAGTTCTTC. Amino acids: CATRMADEQFF. The rearrangement uses TRBV24-1 and TRBJ2-1; D is uncertain. The CDR3 runs 11 residues. Trimming pared 9 bases from V and 8 bases from J, leaving 10 bases between. CDR1 and CDR2 (germline): KGHDR, SFDVKD.